This T cell receptor beta chain emerged from a study of cytomegalovirus exposure and HLA in healthy donors. The germline V and J ends were trimmed by 5 bases and 7 bases, with 20 bases remaining between them. The V gene's germline CDR1 is MDHEN and CDR2 SYDVKM. This CDR3 comprises 16 residues. PCR amplification relied on 60 Vbeta primers (plus 13 Jbeta primers). Profiled with immunoSEQ multiplex PCR; TCRdb holds only in-frame clones, not every one. The table records about 140,000 clones, roughly 62% of them present only once. Input material: PBMCs. V gene TRBV28 combines with J gene TRBJ1-4; D is uncertain. The clonotype was recovered from a male donor in good health and CMV-seronegative. The DNA of the CDR3 is TGTGCCAGCAGTACCGCTCAGAGGGAGGGCGGTGAAAAACTGTTTTTT. Its translation is CASSTAQREGGEKLFF.